This T cell receptor beta chain was recovered during a study of CD8 T cells in Susac syndrome. Study-wide results and limits: As acknowledged by the study, its TCR sequencing and HLA analysis included a relatively small number of individuals.

Reverse transcription used about 0.45 to 1 ug RNA and random hexamers. TCRdb ran MiXCR on the immunoSEQ multiplex PCR reads and lists one entry per CDR3 protein. This sample carries 130,000 to 150,000 distinct CDR3 sequences, approximately 96% of them seen once, and the ten largest clones take approximately 0.08%. TEMRA cells were FACS-enriched, while CD8+ and CD4+ T cells were negatively isolated. For this clonotype: Its antigen is not known.

The receptor was derived from a human donor with Susac syndrome. Input material: CD4+ T cells from PBMCs.

The CDR3 is CATSDPWDSTDTQYF. For the CDR3, the DNA is TGTGCCACCAGTGATCCTTGGGACAGCACAGATACGCAGTATTTT. V and J are TRBV24-1 and TRBJ2-3, with D tentatively TRBD1 or TRBD2 (5 bases each). This CDR3 has 15 residues. Germline V lookup: CDR1 KGHDR, CDR2 SFDVKD. The V end lost 3 bases, the J end lost 0 bases, and 9 bases lay between the germline ends.